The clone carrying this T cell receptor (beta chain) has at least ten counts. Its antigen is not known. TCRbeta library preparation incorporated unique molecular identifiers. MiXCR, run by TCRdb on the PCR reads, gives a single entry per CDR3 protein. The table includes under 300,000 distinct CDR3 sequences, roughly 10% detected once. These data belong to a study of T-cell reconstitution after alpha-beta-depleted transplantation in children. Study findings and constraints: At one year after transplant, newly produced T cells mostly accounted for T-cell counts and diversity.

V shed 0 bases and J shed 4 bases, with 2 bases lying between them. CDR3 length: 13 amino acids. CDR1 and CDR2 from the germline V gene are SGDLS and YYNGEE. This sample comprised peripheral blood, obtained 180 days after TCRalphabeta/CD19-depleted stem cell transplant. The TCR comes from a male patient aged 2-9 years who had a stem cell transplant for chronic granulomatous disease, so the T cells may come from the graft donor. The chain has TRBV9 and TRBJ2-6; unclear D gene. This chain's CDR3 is CASSVAGANVLTF. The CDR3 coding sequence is TGTGCCAGCAGCGTAGCCGGGGCCAACGTCCTGACTTTC. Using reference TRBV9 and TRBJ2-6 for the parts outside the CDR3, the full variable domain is DSGVTQTPKHLITATGQRVTLRCSPRSGDLSVYWYQQSLDQGLQFLIQYYNGEERAKGNILERFSAQQFPDLHSELNLSSLELGDSALYFCASSVAGANVLTFGAGSRLTVL.